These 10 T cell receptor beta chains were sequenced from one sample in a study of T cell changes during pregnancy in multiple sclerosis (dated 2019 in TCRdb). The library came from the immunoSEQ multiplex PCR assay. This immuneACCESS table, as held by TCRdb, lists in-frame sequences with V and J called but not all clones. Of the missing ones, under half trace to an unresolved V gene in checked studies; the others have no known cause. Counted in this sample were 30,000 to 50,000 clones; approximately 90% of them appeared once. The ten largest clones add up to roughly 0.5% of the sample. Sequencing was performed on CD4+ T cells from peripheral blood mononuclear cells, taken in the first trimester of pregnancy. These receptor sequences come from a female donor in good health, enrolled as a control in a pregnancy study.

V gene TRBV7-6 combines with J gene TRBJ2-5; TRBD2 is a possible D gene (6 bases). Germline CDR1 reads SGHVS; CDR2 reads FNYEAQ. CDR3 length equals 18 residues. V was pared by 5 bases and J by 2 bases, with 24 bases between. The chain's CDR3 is CASSPPILGGDIQETQYF. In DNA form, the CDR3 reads TGTGCCAGCAGCCCCCCTATTTTGGGGGGTGACATTCAAGAGACCCAGTACTTC.

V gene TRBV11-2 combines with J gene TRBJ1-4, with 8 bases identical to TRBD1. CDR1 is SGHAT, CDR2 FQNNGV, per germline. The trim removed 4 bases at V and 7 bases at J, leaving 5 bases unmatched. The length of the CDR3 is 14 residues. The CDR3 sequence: CASSSPRGREKLFF. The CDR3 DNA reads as TGTGCCAGCAGCTCACCCAGGGGGCGTGAAAAACTGTTTTTT.

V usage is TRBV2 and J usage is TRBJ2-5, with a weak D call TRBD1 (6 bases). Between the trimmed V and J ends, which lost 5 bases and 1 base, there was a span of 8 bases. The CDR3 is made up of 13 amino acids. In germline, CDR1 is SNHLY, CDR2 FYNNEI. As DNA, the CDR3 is TGTGCCAGCAGTCTGGACAGCCAAGAGACCCAGTACTTC. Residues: CASSLDSQETQYF.

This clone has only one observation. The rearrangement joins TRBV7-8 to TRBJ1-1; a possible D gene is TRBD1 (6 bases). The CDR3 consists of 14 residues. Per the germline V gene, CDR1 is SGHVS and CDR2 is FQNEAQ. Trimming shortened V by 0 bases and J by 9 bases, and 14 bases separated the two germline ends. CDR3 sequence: CASSLATGQPKAFF. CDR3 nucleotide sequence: TGTGCCAGCAGCTTAGCCACGGGACAACCGAAAGCTTTCTTT.

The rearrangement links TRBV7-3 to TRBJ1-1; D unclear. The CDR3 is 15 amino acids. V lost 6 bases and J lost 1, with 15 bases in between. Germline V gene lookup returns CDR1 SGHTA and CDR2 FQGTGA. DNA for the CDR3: TGTGCCAGCAGTCTACGTGGGAGGAGGAACACTGAAGCTTTCTTT. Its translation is CASSLRGRRNTEAFF. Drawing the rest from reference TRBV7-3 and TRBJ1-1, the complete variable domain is GAGVSQTPSNKVTEKGKYVELRCDPISGHTALYWYRQSLGQGPEFLIYFQGTGAADDSGLPNDRFFAVRPEGSVSTLKIQRTERGDSAVYLCASSLRGRRNTEAFFGQGTRLTVV.

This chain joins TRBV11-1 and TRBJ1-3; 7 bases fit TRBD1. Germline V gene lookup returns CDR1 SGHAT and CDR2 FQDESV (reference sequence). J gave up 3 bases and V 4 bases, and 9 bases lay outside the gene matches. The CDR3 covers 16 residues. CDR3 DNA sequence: TGTGCCAGCAGCTCAAGGACAGGAGGCTTTGGAAACACCATATATTTT. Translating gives CASSSRTGGFGNTIYF.

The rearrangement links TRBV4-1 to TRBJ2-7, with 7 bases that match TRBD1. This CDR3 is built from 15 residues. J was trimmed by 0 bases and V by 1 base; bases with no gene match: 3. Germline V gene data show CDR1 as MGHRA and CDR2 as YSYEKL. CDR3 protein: CASSQGDSLSYEQYF. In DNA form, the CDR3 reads TGCGCCAGCAGCCAAGGGGACAGCCTCTCCTACGAGCAGTACTTC.

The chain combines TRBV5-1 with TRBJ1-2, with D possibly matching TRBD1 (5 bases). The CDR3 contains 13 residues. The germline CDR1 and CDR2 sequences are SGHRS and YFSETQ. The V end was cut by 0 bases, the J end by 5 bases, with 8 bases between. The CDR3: CASSLGAGYGYTF. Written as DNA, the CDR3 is TGCGCCAGCAGCTTGGGGGCAGGGTATGGCTACACCTTC.

CDR3 nucleotides: TGTGCCAGCAGCCCCCGGGGGGCTGGGGCCAACGTCCTGACTTTC. The encoded protein is CASSPRGAGANVLTF. V and J are TRBV7-2 and TRBJ2-6, with 7 nucleotides matching TRBD2. This CDR3 has 15 residues. Trimming took 5 bases from V and 2 from J; bases not matched to a gene: 3. The germline gives CDR1 SGHTA, CDR2 FQGNSA.

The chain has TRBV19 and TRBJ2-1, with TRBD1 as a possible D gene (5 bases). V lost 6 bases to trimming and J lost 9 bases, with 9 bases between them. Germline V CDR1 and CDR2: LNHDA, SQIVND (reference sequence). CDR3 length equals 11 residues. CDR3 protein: CASSTGTEQFF. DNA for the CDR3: TGTGCCAGTAGCACAGGTACTGAGCAGTTCTTC. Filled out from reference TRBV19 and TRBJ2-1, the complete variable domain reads DGGITQSPKYLFRKEGQNVTLSCEQNLNHDAMYWYRQDPGQGLRLIYYSQIVNDFQKGDIAEGYSVSREKKESFPLTVTSAQKNPTAFYLCASSTGTEQFFGPGTRLTVL.